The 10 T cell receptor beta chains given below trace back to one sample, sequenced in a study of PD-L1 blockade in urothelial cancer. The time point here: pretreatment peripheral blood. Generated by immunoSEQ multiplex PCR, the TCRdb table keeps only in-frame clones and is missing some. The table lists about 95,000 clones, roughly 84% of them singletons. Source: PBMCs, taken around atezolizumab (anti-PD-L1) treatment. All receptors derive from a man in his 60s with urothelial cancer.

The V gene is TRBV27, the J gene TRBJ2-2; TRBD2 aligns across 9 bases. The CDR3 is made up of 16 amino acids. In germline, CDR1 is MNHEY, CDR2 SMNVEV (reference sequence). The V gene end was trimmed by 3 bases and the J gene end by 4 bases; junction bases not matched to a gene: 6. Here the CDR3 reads CASSLLAGDFTGELFF. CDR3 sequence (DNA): TGTGCCAGCAGTTTGTTAGCGGGGGACTTCACCGGGGAGCTGTTTTTT.

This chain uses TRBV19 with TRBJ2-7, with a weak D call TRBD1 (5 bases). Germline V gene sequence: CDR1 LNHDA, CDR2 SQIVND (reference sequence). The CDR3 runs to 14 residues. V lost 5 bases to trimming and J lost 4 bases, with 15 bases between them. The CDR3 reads CASSSYMGPYEQYF. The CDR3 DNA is TGTGCCAGTAGTTCCTATATGGGGCCATACGAGCAGTACTTC. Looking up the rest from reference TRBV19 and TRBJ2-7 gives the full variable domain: DGGITQSPKYLFRKEGQNVTLSCEQNLNHDAMYWYRQDPGQGLRLIYYSQIVNDFQKGDIAEGYSVSREKKESFPLTVTSAQKNPTAFYLCASSSYMGPYEQYFGPGTRLTVT.

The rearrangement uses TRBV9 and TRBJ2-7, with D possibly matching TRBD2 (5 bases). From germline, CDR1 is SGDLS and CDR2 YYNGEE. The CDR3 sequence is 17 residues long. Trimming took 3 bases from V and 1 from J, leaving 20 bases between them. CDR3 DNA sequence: TGTGCCAGCAGCGCTGGAGTAAGTGCGGGTGTTTCCTACGAGCAGTACTTC. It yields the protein CASSAGVSAGVSYEQYF.

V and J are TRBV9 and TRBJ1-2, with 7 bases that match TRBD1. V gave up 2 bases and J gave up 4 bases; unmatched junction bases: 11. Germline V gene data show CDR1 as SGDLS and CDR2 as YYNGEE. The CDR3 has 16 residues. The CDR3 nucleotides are TGTGCCAGCAGCGTTTCCCGGGACAGCGAGGCCTATGGCTACACCTTC. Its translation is CASSVSRDSEAYGYTF. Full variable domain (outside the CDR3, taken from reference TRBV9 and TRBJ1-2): DSGVTQTPKHLITATGQRVTLRCSPRSGDLSVYWYQQSLDQGLQFLIQYYNGEERAKGNILERFSAQQFPDLHSELNLSSLELGDSALYFCASSVSRDSEAYGYTFGSGTRLTVV.

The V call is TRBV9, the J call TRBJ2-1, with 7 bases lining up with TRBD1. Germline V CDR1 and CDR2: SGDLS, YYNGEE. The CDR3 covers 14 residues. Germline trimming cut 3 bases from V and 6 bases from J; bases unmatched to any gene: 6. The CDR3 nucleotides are TGTGCCAGCAGCGCTCAGGGACAGAGCAATGAGCAGTTCTTC. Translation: CASSAQGQSNEQFF. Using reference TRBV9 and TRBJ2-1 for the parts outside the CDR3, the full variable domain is DSGVTQTPKHLITATGQRVTLRCSPRSGDLSVYWYQQSLDQGLQFLIQYYNGEERAKGNILERFSAQQFPDLHSELNLSSLELGDSALYFCASSAQGQSNEQFFGPGTRLTVL.

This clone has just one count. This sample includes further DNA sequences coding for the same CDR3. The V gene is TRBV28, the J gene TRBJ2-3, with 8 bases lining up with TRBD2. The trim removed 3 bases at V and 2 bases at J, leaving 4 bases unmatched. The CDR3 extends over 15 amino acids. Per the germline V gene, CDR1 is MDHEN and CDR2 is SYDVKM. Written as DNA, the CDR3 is TGTGCCAGCAGTTTGCCTAGCGGGCTCACAGATACGCAGTATTTT. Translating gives CASSLPSGLTDTQYF.

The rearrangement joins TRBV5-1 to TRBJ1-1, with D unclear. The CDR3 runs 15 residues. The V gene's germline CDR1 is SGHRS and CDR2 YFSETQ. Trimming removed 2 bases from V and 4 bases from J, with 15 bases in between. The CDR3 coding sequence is TGCGCCAGCAGCTTAAGTCCCGAAAGTAGCACTGAAGCTTTCTTT. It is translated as CASSLSPESSTEAFF.

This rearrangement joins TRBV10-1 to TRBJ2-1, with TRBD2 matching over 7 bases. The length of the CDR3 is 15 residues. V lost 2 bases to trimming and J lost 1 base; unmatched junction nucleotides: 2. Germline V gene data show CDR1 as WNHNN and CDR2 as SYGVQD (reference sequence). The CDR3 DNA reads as TGCGCCAGCAGTGAGCCGGGACTATCCTACAATGAGCAGTTCTTC. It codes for CASSEPGLSYNEQFF.

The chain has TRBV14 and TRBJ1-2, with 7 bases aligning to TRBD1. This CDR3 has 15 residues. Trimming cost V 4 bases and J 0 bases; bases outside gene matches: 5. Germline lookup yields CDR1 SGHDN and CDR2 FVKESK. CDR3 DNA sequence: TGTGCCAGCAGCCTCCGACAGGGAGCTAACTATGGCTACACCTTC. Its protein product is CASSLRQGANYGYTF.

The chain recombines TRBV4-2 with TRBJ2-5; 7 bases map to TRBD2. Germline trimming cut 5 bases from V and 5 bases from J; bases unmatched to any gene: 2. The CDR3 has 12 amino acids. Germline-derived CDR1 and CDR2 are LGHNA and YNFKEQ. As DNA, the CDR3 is TGTGCCAGCAGCAAGCGGGGTGAGACCCAGTACTTC. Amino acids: CASSKRGETQYF.